This TCR beta chain was captured by sequencing in a study of T cell repertoires in cytomegalovirus infection. Study-level background: CMV epitopes used comprised recently identified HLA-C-restricted ones and well-studied HLA-B-restricted ones. Study findings and constraints: Dominating the ex vivo response were TCR beta clonotypes that were CMV-specific and HLA-C-restricted. Carriers of CMV plus the relevant HLA were identified by cumulative public TCR beta family frequency.

This clonotype has only a few counts. Its antigen remains unknown. TCRdb recomputed calls from the reads with MiXCR, one row per CDR3 protein. The sample yields some 940,000 distinct CDR3 sequences, around 32% seen once. CDR3 length: 15 residues. V dropped 4 bases and J dropped 10; count of bases not matched to a gene: 9. The germline V gene encodes CDR1 MNHEY and CDR2 SMNVEV (reference sequence). The TCR originated in a human donor in good health (CMV status not recorded). Some clones in this sample may be carry-over from other donors' samples. This chain uses TRBV27 with TRBJ2-1; 11 bases are a match to TRBD1. Here the sequenced sample was cultured CD8+ T cells from PBMCs, taken from culture after CMV antigen stimulation. Written as DNA, the CDR3 is TGTGCCAGCAGTTCCCTTGGGACAGGGGGAGAGGAGCAGTTCTTC. Translation: CASSSLGTGGEEQFF.